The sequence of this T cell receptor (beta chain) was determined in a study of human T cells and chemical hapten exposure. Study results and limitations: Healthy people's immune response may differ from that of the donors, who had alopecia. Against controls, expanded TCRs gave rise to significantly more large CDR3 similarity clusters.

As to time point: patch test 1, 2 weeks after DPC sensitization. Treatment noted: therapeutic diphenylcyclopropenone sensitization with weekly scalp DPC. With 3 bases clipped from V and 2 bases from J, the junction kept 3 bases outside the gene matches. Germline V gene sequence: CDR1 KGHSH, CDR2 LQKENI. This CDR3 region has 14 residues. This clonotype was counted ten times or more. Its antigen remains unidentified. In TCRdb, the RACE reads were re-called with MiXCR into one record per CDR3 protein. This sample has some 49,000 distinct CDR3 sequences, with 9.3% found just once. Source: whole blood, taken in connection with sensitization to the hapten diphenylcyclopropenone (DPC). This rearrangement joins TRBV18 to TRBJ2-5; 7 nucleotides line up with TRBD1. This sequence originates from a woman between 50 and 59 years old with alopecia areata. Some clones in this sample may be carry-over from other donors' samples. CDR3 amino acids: CASSPQGQQETQYF. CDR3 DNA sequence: TGTGCCAGCTCACCGCAGGGACAGCAAGAGACCCAGTACTTC. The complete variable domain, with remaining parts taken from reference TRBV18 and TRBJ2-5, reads NAGVMQNPRHLVRRRGQEARLRCSPMKGHSHVYWYRQLPEEGLKFMVYLQKENIIDESGMPKERFSAEFPKEGPSILRIQQVVRGDSAAYFCASSPQGQQETQYFGPGTRLLVL.